The 20 T cell receptor beta chains below all came from one sample that was sequenced in a study of blood T cell repertoires in COVID-19. Libraries were prepared by immunoSEQ multiplex PCR; TCRdb keeps only in-frame clonotypes and omits some of them. The sample holds 150,000 to 190,000 clones, around 83% seen once. Material: peripheral blood. The receptors derive from a woman in her forties or fifties with acute or convalescent COVID-19.

The chain couples TRBV18 to TRBJ2-1; 10 bases are shared with TRBD2. Per germline, CDR1 KGHSH and CDR2 LQKENI. The V segment lost 2 bases and the J segment 9 bases; nucleotides outside the gene matches: 10. The CDR3 runs 16 residues. Here the CDR3 reads CASSPGRAGGSGEQFF. The CDR3 nucleotides read TGTGCCAGCTCACCAGGTAGAGCGGGGGGGTCCGGTGAGCAGTTCTTC.

This clone was counted a few times. The chain uses TRBV5-5 and TRBJ1-2, with 7 bases matching TRBD1. J gave up 2 bases and V 4 bases, and 2 bases lay outside the gene matches. Per germline, CDR1 SGHKS and CDR2 YYEKEE (reference sequence). The CDR3 covers 13 residues. The CDR3 nucleotides are TGTGCCAGCAGCCAACAGGGGAACTATGGCTACACCTTC. Amino acids: CASSQQGNYGYTF.

The rearrangement joins TRBV30 to TRBJ1-5; a weak D match, TRBD1 (5 bases). Germline loops: CDR1 GTSNPN, CDR2 SVGIG (reference sequence). This CDR3 has 16 amino acids. V lost 1 base to trimming and J lost 2 bases, with 15 bases between them. CDR3 protein: CAWSGFGQGGNQPQHF. In DNA, the CDR3 is TGTGCCTGGAGTGGATTTGGCCAGGGCGGCAATCAGCCCCAGCATTTT. Complete variable domain (other parts from reference TRBV30 and TRBJ1-5): SQTIHQWPATLVQPVGSPLSLECTVEGTSNPNLYWYRQAAGRGLQLLFYSVGIGQISSEVPQNLSASRPQDRQFILSSKKLLLSDSGFYLCAWSGFGQGGNQPQHFGDGTRLSIL.

For this clone: One base away lies a much larger clone, so this may be a sequencing read error. The chain employs TRBV11-2 and TRBJ2-1; 8 bases align to TRBD1. The length of the CDR3 is 13 residues. Trimming cost V 3 bases and J 8 bases; bases outside gene matches: 3. CDR1 is SGHAT, CDR2 FQNNGV, per germline. As DNA, the CDR3 is TGTGCCAGCAGCTTGCAGGGGGCCGATGAGCAGTTCTTC. Its protein product is CASSLQGADEQFF.

The rearrangement uses TRBV5-6 and TRBJ1-3, with TRBD1 matching 12 bases. The germline V gene encodes CDR1 SGHDT and CDR2 YYEEEE. V was pared by 1 base and J by 4 bases, with 6 bases of the junction left unmatched. The length of the CDR3 is 17 residues. CDR3 bases: TGTGCCAGCAGCTTGTTCGGGACAGGGGGCGTCGGAAACACCATATATTTT. Its translation is CASSLFGTGGVGNTIYF.

Concerning this clone itself: This sample also contains other DNA sequences that code for the same CDR3. The rearrangement uses TRBV3-1 (or the pseudogene TRBV3-2) and TRBJ1-1; maybe TRBD1 (5 bases). This CDR3 contains 14 residues. Deletions cut 0 bases from V and 3 bases from J, with 8 bases between. Germline CDR1 and CDR2: LGHDT and YNNKEL (reference sequence). CDR3: CASSQDRGYTEAFF. CDR3 coding DNA: TGTGCCAGCAGCCAAGATCGGGGGTACACTGAAGCTTTCTTT.

CDR3 sequence: CASSSTTANYGYTF. DNA of the CDR3: TGTGCCAGCAGTTCTACGACAGCTAACTATGGCTACACCTTC. The chain carries TRBV27 and TRBJ1-2; D possibly corresponds to TRBD1 (5 bases). Trimming left V 4 bases short and J 0 bases short, with 9 bases between. The CDR3 has 14 residues. The germline V gene encodes CDR1 MNHEY and CDR2 SMNVEV (reference sequence).

V is TRBV20-1 and J is TRBJ1-5, with 7 positions matching TRBD1. CDR3 length equals 15 residues. The junction had 11 bases not matched to a gene; V was cut back by 3 bases and J by 6 bases. Germline V gene lookup returns CDR1 DFQATT and CDR2 SNEGSKA (reference sequence). The CDR3 loop is CSASPGTERSQPQHF. The DNA of the CDR3 is TGCAGTGCTAGTCCCGGGACAGAGAGGTCTCAGCCCCAGCATTTT.

The genes are TRBV28 and TRBJ2-7, with 7 bases identical to TRBD1. V dropped 6 bases and J dropped 0; count of bases not matched to a gene: 8. Germline V lookup: CDR1 MDHEN, CDR2 SYDVKM. CDR3 size: 15 residues. The CDR3 bases are TGTGCCAGCAGCCCCGGGACAGAGAGCTCCTACGAGCAGTACTTC. Translation: CASSPGTESSYEQYF. Looking up the rest from reference TRBV28 and TRBJ2-7 gives the full variable domain: DVKVTQSSRYLVKRTGEKVFLECVQDMDHENMFWYRQDPGLGLRLIYFSYDVKMKEKGDIPEGYSVSREKKERFSLILESASTNQTSMYLCASSPGTESSYEQYFGPGTRLTVT.

The chain links TRBV6-2 or TRBV6-3 to TRBJ2-7; 8 bases are a match to TRBD1. Germline trimming cut 2 bases from V and 1 base from J; bases unmatched to any gene: 1. Per germline, CDR1 MNHEY and CDR2 SVGEGT. CDR3 size: 14 residues. The CDR3: CASSYRDRSYEQYF. The CDR3 bases are TGTGCCAGCAGTTACCGGGACAGGTCCTACGAGCAGTACTTC.

This chain links TRBV18 with TRBJ2-7, with TRBD1 matching 7 bases. Germline assignment: CDR1 KGHSH and CDR2 LQKENI. This CDR3 comprises 14 residues. The ends lost 3 bases at V and 3 bases at J; junction bases unmatched: 5. CDR3 nucleotides: TGTGCCAGCTCACCGACAGGGATTCACTACGAGCAGTACTTC. As protein: CASSPTGIHYEQYF.

The CDR3 region is CASSFAPRGTEAFF. Written as DNA, the CDR3 is TGTGCCAGCAGCTTTGCACCCCGCGGAACTGAAGCTTTCTTT. V usage is TRBV11-3 and J usage is TRBJ1-1; D unresolved. Trimming pared 3 bases from V and 5 bases from J, leaving 13 bases between. This CDR3 has 14 residues. The germline gives CDR1 SGHNT, CDR2 YENEEA.

This chain uses TRBV5-5 with TRBJ1-3; D gene ambiguous. Trimming cost V 7 bases and J 0 bases, with 11 bases left between them. Germline V gene sequence: CDR1 SGHKS, CDR2 YYEKEE (reference sequence). The CDR3 covers 14 residues. CDR3 in DNA: TGTGCCAGCCGGGAGCCCTCCTCTGGAAACACCATATATTTT. Protein sequence: CASREPSSGNTIYF.

This rearrangement joins TRBV10-2 to TRBJ1-2; the match to TRBD1 covers 8 bases. CDR1 WSHSY and CDR2 SAAADI come from the germline V gene. The trim removed 5 bases at V and 3 bases at J, leaving 5 bases unmatched. The CDR3 covers 14 residues. CDR3 nucleotide sequence: TGCGCCAGCAGTTCAGGGGGCGCAGACTATGGCTACACCTTC. It specifies CASSSGGADYGYTF.

A few counts support this clone. The CDR3 DNA is TGTGCCAGCAGCCCGGGACAGGGTGGCTCACCCCTCCACTTT. Translation gives CASSPGQGGSPLHF. The chain links TRBV28 to TRBJ1-6, with TRBD1 matching 9 bases. Trimming took 6 bases from V and 10 from J; bases not matched to a gene: 7. The CDR3 has 14 residues. Germline-derived CDR1 and CDR2 are MDHEN and SYDVKM.

The gene calls are TRBV18 and TRBJ2-3, with TRBD1 identical over 9 bases. V was clipped by 5 bases and J by 0 bases; unmatched bases: 6. This CDR3 contains 16 residues. Germline CDR1 is KGHSH and CDR2 is LQKENI. The CDR3 sequence: CASSKQGAESTDTQYF. The CDR3 region has the DNA TGTGCCAGCTCAAAACAGGGGGCTGAGAGCACAGATACGCAGTATTTT. Filled out from reference TRBV18 and TRBJ2-3, the complete variable domain reads NAGVMQNPRHLVRRRGQEARLRCSPMKGHSHVYWYRQLPEEGLKFMVYLQKENIIDESGMPKERFSAEFPKEGPSILRIQQVVRGDSAAYFCASSKQGAESTDTQYFGPGTRLTVL.

The chain recombines TRBV7-6 with TRBJ2-5; TRBD2 matches 9 bases. The germline V gene encodes CDR1 SGHVS and CDR2 FNYEAQ. With 9 bases clipped from V and 1 base from J, the junction kept 9 bases outside the gene matches. CDR3 length equals 15 residues. CDR3 bases: TGTGCCAGTAGATCAGCGGGAGGAGGCCAAGAGACCCAGTACTTC. Protein product: CASRSAGGGQETQYF.

The CDR3 DNA is TGTGCCAGCAGTTACCCGGAGAAAACTAGCACAGATACGCAGTATTTT. The encoded protein is CASSYPEKTSTDTQYF. The J gene is TRBJ2-3, the V gene TRBV6-5; D gene uncertain. CDR3 length: 16 residues. With 2 bases removed from V and 0 bases from J, the gap between germline ends came to 12 bases. Germline CDR1 reads MNHEY; CDR2 reads SVGAGI.

The chain joins TRBV9 to TRBJ2-5, with TRBD2 identical over 12 bases. This CDR3 has 14 residues. The trim removed 5 bases at V and 5 bases at J, leaving 4 bases unmatched. Germline-derived CDR1 and CDR2 are SGDLS and YYNGEE. The CDR3 sequence: CASSRTSGAETQYF. DNA for the CDR3: TGTGCCAGCAGTAGGACTAGCGGGGCTGAGACCCAGTACTTC.

This chain connects TRBV27 to TRBJ2-1; 9 nucleotides agree with TRBD1. Germline CDR1 is MNHEY and CDR2 is SMNVEV (reference sequence). The V segment lost 6 bases and the J segment 1 base; nucleotides outside the gene matches: 13. The CDR3 is 18 amino acids. The CDR3 is CASSHGTGRVGSYNEQFF. The CDR3 DNA is TGTGCCAGCAGCCACGGGACAGGGCGAGTAGGGTCCTACAATGAGCAGTTCTTC.